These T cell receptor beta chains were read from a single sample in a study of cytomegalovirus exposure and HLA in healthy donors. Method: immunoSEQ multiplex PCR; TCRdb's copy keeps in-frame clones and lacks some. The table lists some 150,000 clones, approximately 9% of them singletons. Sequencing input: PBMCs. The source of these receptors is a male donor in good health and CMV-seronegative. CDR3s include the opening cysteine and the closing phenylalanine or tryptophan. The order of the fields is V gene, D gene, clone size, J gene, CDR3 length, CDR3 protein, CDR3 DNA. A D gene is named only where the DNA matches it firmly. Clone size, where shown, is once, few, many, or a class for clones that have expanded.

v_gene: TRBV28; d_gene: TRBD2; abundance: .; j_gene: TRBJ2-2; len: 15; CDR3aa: CASKVLREEVGELFF; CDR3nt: TGTGCCAGCAAAGTTCTCCGGGAGGAGGTCGGGGAGCTGTTTTTT
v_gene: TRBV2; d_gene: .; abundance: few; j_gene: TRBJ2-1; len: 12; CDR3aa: CASSVLTLGQFF; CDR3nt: TGTGCCAGCAGTGTTTTAACCCTAGGGCAGTTCTTC
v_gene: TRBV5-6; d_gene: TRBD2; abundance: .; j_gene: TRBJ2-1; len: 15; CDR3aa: CASSLGVSGQTEQFF; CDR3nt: TGTGCCAGCAGCTTGGGGGTTAGCGGGCAAACGGAGCAGTTCTTC
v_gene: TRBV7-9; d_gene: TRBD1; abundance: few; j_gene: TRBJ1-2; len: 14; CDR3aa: CASSFLQGAIGYTF; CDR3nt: TGTGCCAGCAGCTTCCTCCAGGGGGCCATTGGCTACACCTTC
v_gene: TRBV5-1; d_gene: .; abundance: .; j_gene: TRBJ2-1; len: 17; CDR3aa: CASSHPPEGDSYNEQFF; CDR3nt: TGCGCCAGCAGCCATCCCCCCGAGGGGGACTCCTACAATGAGCAGTTCTTC
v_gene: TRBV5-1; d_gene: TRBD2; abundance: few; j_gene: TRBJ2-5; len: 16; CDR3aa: CASNLGLAGGLETQYF; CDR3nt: TGCGCCAGCAACCTAGGACTAGCGGGAGGGTTGGAGACCCAGTACTTC
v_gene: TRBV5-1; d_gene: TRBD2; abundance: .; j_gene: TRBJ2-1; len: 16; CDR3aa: CASSLYSGRAYNEQFF; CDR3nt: TGCGCCAGCAGCCTCTACTCCGGGAGGGCTTACAATGAGCAGTTCTTC
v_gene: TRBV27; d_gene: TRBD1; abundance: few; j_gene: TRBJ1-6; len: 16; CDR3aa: CASRSDRGQFNSPLHF; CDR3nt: TGTGCCAGCAGAAGTGACAGGGGGCAGTTTAATTCACCCCTCCACTTT
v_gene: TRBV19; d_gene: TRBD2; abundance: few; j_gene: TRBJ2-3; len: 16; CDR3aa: CASSWRASGSVDTQYF; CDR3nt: TGTGCCAGTAGTTGGCGGGCTAGCGGGAGTGTAGATACGCAGTATTTT
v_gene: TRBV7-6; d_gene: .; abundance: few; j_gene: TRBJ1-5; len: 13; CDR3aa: CASSMGGSQPQHF; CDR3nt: TGTGCCAGCAGCATGGGGGGGTCCCAGCCCCAGCATTTT
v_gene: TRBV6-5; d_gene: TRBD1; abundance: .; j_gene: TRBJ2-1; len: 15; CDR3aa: CASSSARGLNNEQFF; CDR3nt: TGTGCCAGCAGTTCGGCCAGGGGGTTAAACAATGAGCAGTTCTTC
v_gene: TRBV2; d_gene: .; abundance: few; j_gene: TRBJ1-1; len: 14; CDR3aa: CASSESGENTEAFF; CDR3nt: TGTGCCAGCAGTGAATCGGGGGAAAACACTGAAGCTTTCTTT
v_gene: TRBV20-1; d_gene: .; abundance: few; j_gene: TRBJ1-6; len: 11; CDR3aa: CTTGDNSPLHF; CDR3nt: TGCACTACAGGAGATAATTCACCCCTCCACTTT
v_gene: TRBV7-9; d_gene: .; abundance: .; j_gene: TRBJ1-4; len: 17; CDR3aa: CASSPPRGLSTNEKLFF; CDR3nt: TGTGCCAGCAGCCCGCCCCGAGGCCTTTCAACTAATGAAAAACTGTTTTTT
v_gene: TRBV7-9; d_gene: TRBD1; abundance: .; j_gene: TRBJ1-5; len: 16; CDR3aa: CASSLFAGTGAQPQHF; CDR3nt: TGTGCCAGCAGCTTATTTGCCGGGACAGGGGCTCAGCCCCAGCATTTT
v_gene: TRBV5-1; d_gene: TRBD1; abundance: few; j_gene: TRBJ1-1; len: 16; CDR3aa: CASKSDRASMNTEAFF; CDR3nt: TGCGCCAGCAAGAGCGACAGGGCCTCTATGAACACTGAAGCTTTCTTT
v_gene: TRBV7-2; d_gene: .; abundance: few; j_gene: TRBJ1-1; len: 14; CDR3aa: CASSSSGMNTEAFF; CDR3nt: TGTGCCAGCAGTTCGTCAGGGATGAACACTGAAGCTTTCTTT
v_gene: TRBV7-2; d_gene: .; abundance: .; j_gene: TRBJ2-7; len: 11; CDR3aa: CASSPSSEQYF; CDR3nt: TGTGCCAGCAGCCCAAGCTCGGAGCAGTACTTC
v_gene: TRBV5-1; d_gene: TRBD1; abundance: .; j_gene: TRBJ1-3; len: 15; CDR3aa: CASSSLGQGADTIYF; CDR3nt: TGCGCCAGCAGCTCACTGGGACAGGGGGCAGACACCATATATTTT
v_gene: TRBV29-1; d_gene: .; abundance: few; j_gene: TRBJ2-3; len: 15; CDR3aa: CSVAATWLGTDTQYF; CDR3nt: TGCAGCGTGGCCGCGACATGGCTCGGCACAGATACGCAGTATTTT
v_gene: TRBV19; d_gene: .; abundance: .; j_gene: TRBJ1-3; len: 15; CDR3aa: CASSSYEGSGNTIYF; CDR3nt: TGTGCCAGTAGTTCTTACGAGGGCTCTGGAAACACCATATATTTT
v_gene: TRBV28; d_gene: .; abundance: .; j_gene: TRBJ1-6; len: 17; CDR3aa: CASSRTYRVGELSPLHF; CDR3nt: TGTGCCAGCAGCAGGACGTACAGGGTCGGAGAACTTTCACCCCTCCACTTT
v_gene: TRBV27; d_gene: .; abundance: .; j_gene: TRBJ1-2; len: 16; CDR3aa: CASTELQGLLWGGYTF; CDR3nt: TGTGCCAGCACTGAACTACAGGGCCTATTGTGGGGTGGCTACACCTTC
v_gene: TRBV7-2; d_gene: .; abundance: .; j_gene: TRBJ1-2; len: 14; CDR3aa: CASSLGQSIYGYTF; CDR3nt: TGTGCCAGCAGCTTAGGACAGTCAATCTATGGCTACACCTTC
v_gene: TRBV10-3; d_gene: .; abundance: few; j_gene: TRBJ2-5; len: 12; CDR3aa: CAISTSGETQYF; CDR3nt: TGTGCCATCAGTACTTCAGGAGAGACCCAGTACTTC
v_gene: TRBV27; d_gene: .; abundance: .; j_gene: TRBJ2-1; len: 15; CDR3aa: CASSSVLSSYNEQFF; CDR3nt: TGTGCCAGCAGCTCTGTACTGAGCTCCTACAATGAGCAGTTCTTC
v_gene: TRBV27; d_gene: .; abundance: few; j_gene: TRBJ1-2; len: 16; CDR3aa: CASGLIGGEAGYGYTF; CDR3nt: TGTGCCAGCGGCTTGATCGGAGGGGAAGCGGGCTATGGCTACACCTTC
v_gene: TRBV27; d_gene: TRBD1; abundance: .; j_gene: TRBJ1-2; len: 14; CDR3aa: CASKDPQGARGYTF; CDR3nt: TGTGCCAGCAAGGATCCCCAGGGGGCGAGAGGCTACACCTTC
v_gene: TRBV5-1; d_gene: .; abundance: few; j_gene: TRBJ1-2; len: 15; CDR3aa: CASSLALTEGYGYTF; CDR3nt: TGCGCCAGCAGCTTGGCCCTGACAGAAGGATATGGCTACACCTTC
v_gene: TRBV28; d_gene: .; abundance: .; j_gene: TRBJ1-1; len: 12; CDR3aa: CASSLKSAEAFF; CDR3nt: TGTGCCAGCAGTTTGAAGAGTGCTGAAGCTTTCTTT
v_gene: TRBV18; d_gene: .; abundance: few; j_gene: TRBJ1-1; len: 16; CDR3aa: CASSPRQSQVPFEAFF; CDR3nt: TGTGCCAGCTCACCAAGACAGTCCCAGGTCCCTTTTGAAGCTTTCTTT
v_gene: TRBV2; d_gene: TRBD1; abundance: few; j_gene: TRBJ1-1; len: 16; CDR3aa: CASSDFRGGSGTEAFF; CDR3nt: TGTGCCAGCAGTGATTTTCGAGGGGGCAGCGGCACTGAAGCTTTCTTT
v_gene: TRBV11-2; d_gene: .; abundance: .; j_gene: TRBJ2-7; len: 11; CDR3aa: CASSSYYVGYF; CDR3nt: TGTGCCAGCAGCTCCTACTACGTGGGGTACTTC
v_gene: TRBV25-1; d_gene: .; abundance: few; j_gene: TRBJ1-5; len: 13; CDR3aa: CASSVDRDQPQHF; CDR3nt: TGTGCCAGCAGCGTGGACAGAGATCAGCCCCAGCATTTT
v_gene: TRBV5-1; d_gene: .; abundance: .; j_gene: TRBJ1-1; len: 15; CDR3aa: CASSPGDWGGTEAFF; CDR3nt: TGCGCCAGCAGCCCCGGGGACTGGGGGGGCACTGAAGCTTTCTTT
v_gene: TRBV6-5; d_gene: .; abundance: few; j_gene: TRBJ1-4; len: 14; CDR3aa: CATGEGPFNEKLFF; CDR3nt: TGTGCCACTGGGGAGGGCCCCTTTAATGAAAAACTGTTTTTT
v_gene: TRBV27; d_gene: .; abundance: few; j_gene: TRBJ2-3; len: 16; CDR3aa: CASSLSAGMGTDTQYF; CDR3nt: TGTGCCAGCAGTTTATCGGCAGGGATGGGGACAGATACGCAGTATTTT
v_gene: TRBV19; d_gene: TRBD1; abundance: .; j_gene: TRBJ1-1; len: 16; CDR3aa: CASSTPQDRGNTEAFF; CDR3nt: TGTGCCAGTAGTACGCCGCAGGACAGGGGGAACACTGAAGCTTTCTTT
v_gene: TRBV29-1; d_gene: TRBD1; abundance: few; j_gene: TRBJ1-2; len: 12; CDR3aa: CSAATGNYGYTF; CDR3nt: TGCAGCGCCGCGACAGGGAACTATGGCTACACCTTC
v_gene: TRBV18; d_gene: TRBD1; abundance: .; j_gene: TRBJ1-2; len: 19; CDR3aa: CASSPLLGQGARRNYGYTF; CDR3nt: TGTGCCAGCTCACCATTATTGGGACAGGGGGCGAGGAGAAACTATGGCTACACCTTC
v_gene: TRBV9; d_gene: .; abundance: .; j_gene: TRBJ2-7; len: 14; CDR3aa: CASSVTGLRNEQYF; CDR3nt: TGTGCCAGCAGCGTAACTGGGCTTAGGAACGAGCAGTACTTC
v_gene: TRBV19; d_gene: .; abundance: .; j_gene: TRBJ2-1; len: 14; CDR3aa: CASRNGGSANEQFF; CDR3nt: TGTGCCAGTCGAAATGGGGGGTCTGCCAATGAGCAGTTCTTC
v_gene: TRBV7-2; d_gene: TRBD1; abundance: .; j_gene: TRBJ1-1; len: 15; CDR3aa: CASSLAAGGGTEAFF; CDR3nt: TGTGCCAGCAGCTTAGCGGCAGGGGGCGGCACTGAAGCTTTCTTT